Below are 32 T cell receptor beta chains sequenced from a single sample in a study of cytomegalovirus exposure and HLA in healthy donors. Vbeta (60) and Jbeta (13) primers were used in the PCR. Measured with immunoSEQ multiplex PCR; TCRdb has only the in-frame clones, and not every one. This repertoire shows roughly 120,000 clones, 75% to 85% found once; its top ten account for 3.6%. Sequencing was done on a sample of PBMCs. These receptors all come from a man between 35 and 55 years old in good health and CMV-seronegative.

The sample holds a few counts of this clone. The gene calls are TRBV5-4 and TRBJ2-7; 8 nucleotides match TRBD1. The CDR3 covers 13 residues. V lost 3 bases, J lost 7 bases, and 6 bases stayed unmatched. Per the germline V gene, CDR1 is SGHNT and CDR2 is YYREEE (reference sequence). The CDR3 region is CASSSRTGFEQYF. CDR3 in DNA: TGTGCCAGCAGCTCCCGGACAGGGTTTGAGCAGTACTTC.

The V call is TRBV5-6, the J call TRBJ1-2; the match to TRBD1 covers 9 bases. CDR1 SGHDT and CDR2 YYEEEE come from the germline V gene. V was pared by 4 bases and J by 2 bases, with 6 bases of the junction left unmatched. This CDR3 comprises 15 residues. In DNA, the CDR3 is TGTGCCAGCAGCCTGACCGGGACAGGGAACTATGGCTACACCTTC. Its protein is CASSLTGTGNYGYTF.

The chain carries TRBV18 and TRBJ1-5; TRBD1 agrees at 10 bases. Germline values: CDR1 KGHSH, CDR2 LQKENI. The CDR3 is 17 residues long. V was pared by 5 bases and J by 5 bases, with 12 bases of the junction left unmatched. The CDR3 bases are TGTGCCAGCTCAATGACAGGGGGCATATACTCGGATCAGCCCCAGCATTTT. It specifies CASSMTGGIYSDQPQHF.

This clone came up once. The chain joins TRBV2 to TRBJ1-5; 11 positions match TRBD1. CDR3 length: 17 amino acids. V shed 9 bases, J shed 2 bases, and the junction held 12 bases outside the gene matches. In germline, CDR1 is SNHLY, CDR2 FYNNEI. CDR3 bases: TGTGCCAGTAGAGGGACAGGGGGTCGGTCCGGCAATCAGCCCCAGCATTTT. The encoded protein is CASRGTGGRSGNQPQHF.

J is TRBJ1-5 and V is TRBV19, with 10 bases lining up with TRBD1. The V and J ends lost 8 bases and 6 bases, in that order; junction bases with no gene match: 10. CDR3 length: 15 amino acids. CDR1 is LNHDA, CDR2 SQIVND, per germline (reference sequence). The CDR3 is CASRGQGKNRQPQHF. The CDR3 bases are TGTGCCAGTCGGGGACAGGGGAAAAATCGTCAGCCCCAGCATTTT.

The chain carries TRBV30 and TRBJ1-1; D not resolved. The CDR3 is 17 amino acids. Trimming removed 0 bases from V and 8 bases from J, with 25 bases in between. Germline CDR1 is GTSNPN and CDR2 is SVGIG (reference sequence). CDR3 residues: CAWSVIALGQLDGEAFF. CDR3 nucleotide sequence: TGTGCCTGGAGTGTAATCGCTCTTGGTCAGCTCGACGGGGAAGCTTTCTTT.

This chain uses TRBV4-1 with TRBJ1-3, with D possibly TRBD1 on 5 matching bases. Trimming stripped 1 base from V and 7 bases from J, with 17 bases between. The CDR3 loop spans 16 amino acids. Looked up from germline, CDR1 is MGHRA and CDR2 is YSYEKL. CDR3 in DNA: TGCGCCAGCAGCCAAGTCGGGGGGAATATTCGTAACACCATATATTTT. This gives the protein CASSQVGGNIRNTIYF.

This chain connects TRBV5-1 to TRBJ1-1, with 7 nucleotides matching TRBD1. The V gene end was trimmed by 0 bases and the J gene end by 1 base; junction bases not matched to a gene: 3. Per germline, CDR1 SGHRS and CDR2 YFSETQ. The CDR3 consists of 15 residues. This chain's CDR3 is CASSLVGTENTEAFF. CDR3 DNA sequence: TGCGCCAGCAGCTTGGTTGGGACAGAGAACACTGAAGCTTTCTTT.

The V and J genes are TRBV6-5 and TRBJ1-5; the match to TRBD1 covers 11 bases. With V trimmed by 6 bases and J by 6 bases, 7 bases remained unmatched. The CDR3 contains 15 residues. CDR1 is MNHEY, CDR2 SVGAGI, per germline. CDR3 in DNA: TGTGCCAGCAGCCCGGACAGGGGGCGCCTTCAGCCCCAGCATTTT. This sequence encodes CASSPDRGRLQPQHF.

The rearrangement uses TRBV13 and TRBJ1-5; TRBD1 aligns across 7 bases. V shed 5 bases, J shed 3 bases, and the junction held 4 bases outside the gene matches. This CDR3 spans 14 amino acids. Germline CDR1 and CDR2: PRHDT and FYEKMQ (reference sequence). In DNA form, the CDR3 reads TGTGCCAGCAGCCAGGGACAGTCCAATCAGCCCCAGCATTTT. Translated: CASSQGQSNQPQHF.

This clone was recorded once. This chain uses TRBV28 with TRBJ2-7; 9 bases fit TRBD1. The V segment lost 7 bases and the J segment 9 bases; nucleotides outside the gene matches: 13. From germline, CDR1 is MDHEN and CDR2 SYDVKM. The length of the CDR3 is 14 residues. CDR3 sequence: CASTQQGANRVQYF. CDR3 coding DNA: TGTGCCAGCACCCAACAGGGGGCGAATAGGGTGCAGTACTTC.

The chain is built from TRBV7-6 and TRBJ2-2; the match to TRBD1 covers 9 bases. CDR1 SGHVS and CDR2 FNYEAQ come from the germline V gene. CDR3 length: 19 amino acids. The junction had 17 bases not matched to a gene; V was cut back by 4 bases and J by 5 bases. CDR3 amino acids: CASSYLRWRTGVGTGELFF. The CDR3 DNA follows: TGTGCCAGCAGCTACTTAAGGTGGAGGACAGGGGTTGGTACCGGGGAGCTGTTTTTT.

This clone was observed once. V is TRBV28 and J is TRBJ2-5, with D possibly TRBD1 on 5 matching bases. The germline V gene has CDR1 MDHEN and CDR2 SYDVKM. The CDR3 sequence is 13 residues long. V was trimmed by 6 bases and J by 1 base, leaving 9 bases between them. The CDR3 spells CASSRTSQETQYF. CDR3 bases: TGTGCCAGCAGCAGGACATCCCAAGAGACCCAGTACTTC. Supplemented by reference TRBV28 and TRBJ2-5, the full variable domain reads DVKVTQSSRYLVKRTGEKVFLECVQDMDHENMFWYRQDPGLGLRLIYFSYDVKMKEKGDIPEGYSVSREKKERFSLILESASTNQTSMYLCASSRTSQETQYFGPGTRLLVL.

The rearrangement joins TRBV7-2 to TRBJ2-1; 9 bases fit TRBD1. V was clipped by 8 bases and J by 14 bases; unmatched bases: 7. The CDR3 consists of 11 residues. Germline V gives CDR1 SGHTA, CDR2 FQGNSA. Here the CDR3 DNA reads TGTGCCAGCGGATATGGGGACAGGGAGTTCTTC. Translating it yields CASGYGDREFF.

As concerns this clone: Different DNA sequences within this sample yield the same CDR3. The chain links TRBV7-9 to TRBJ1-6; weak D call: TRBD1 (6 bases). V was cut by 6 bases and J by 3 bases, with 18 bases left in between. Germline lookup yields CDR1 SEHNR and CDR2 FQNEAQ (reference sequence). CDR3 length: 17 residues. In DNA form, the CDR3 reads TGTGCCAGCAGGGAGGAGGCAGGGGATATCTATAATTCACCCCTCCACTTT. It encodes CASREEAGDIYNSPLHF.

This sequence joins TRBV5-4 and TRBJ2-1, with 12 bases identical to TRBD2. The V segment lost 4 bases and the J segment 7 bases; nucleotides outside the gene matches: 6. The germline gives CDR1 SGHNT, CDR2 YYREEE (reference sequence). CDR3 size: 15 residues. In DNA form, the CDR3 reads TGTGCCAGCAGCACCCGACTAGCGGGGGAGAATGAGCAGTTCTTC. It specifies CASSTRLAGENEQFF.

The chain recombines TRBV11-2 with TRBJ1-1; a weak D match, TRBD1 (5 bases). Looked up from germline, CDR1 is SGHAT and CDR2 is FQNNGV. Trimming took off 1 base at V and 7 bases at J, with 10 bases between the two ends. The CDR3 is 13 residues long. The CDR3 sequence is CASSLGQGLEAFF. For the CDR3, the DNA is TGTGCCAGCAGCTTAGGTCAGGGCCTTGAAGCTTTCTTT.

The V and J genes are TRBV27 and TRBJ2-7, with D perhaps matching TRBD2 (6 bases). The CDR3 runs to 13 residues. Trimming left V 5 bases short and J 2 bases short, with 10 bases between. Germline V gene lookup returns CDR1 MNHEY and CDR2 SMNVEV (reference sequence). The CDR3 here is CASSLALAYEQYF. CDR3 sequence (DNA): TGTGCCAGCAGTCTAGCGTTGGCCTACGAGCAGTACTTC.

This clone was detected only a few times. The rearrangement joins TRBV20-1 to TRBJ2-3; 7 bases agree with TRBD2. Germline CDR1 is DFQATT and CDR2 is SNEGSKA (reference sequence). The CDR3 loop spans 10 amino acids. J lost 6 bases, V lost 7 bases, and 1 base had no gene match. The CDR3 loop reads CSVGGDTQYF. CDR3 DNA: TGCAGTGTGGGAGGGGATACGCAGTATTTT.

The chain uses TRBV7-8 and TRBJ2-5; D is possibly TRBD2 (6 bases). The CDR3 has 14 amino acids. Trimming stripped 3 bases from V and 5 bases from J, with 13 bases between. Germline V gene data show CDR1 as SGHVS and CDR2 as FQNEAQ. For the CDR3, the DNA is TGTGCCAGCAGCTTCTCGGGTGGAGGGGAGACCCAGTACTTC. Amino acid sequence: CASSFSGGGETQYF.

This clone was seen a single time. The CDR3 sequence is CASSLIAGGLNEQFF. The CDR3, as DNA: TGTGCCAGCAGCTTAATAGCGGGGGGGCTTAATGAGCAGTTCTTC. This chain connects TRBV7-9 to TRBJ2-1; 11 bases map to TRBD2. The CDR3 contains 15 residues. With V trimmed by 2 bases and J by 7 bases, 4 bases remained unmatched. Germline V gene data show CDR1 as SEHNR and CDR2 as FQNEAQ (reference sequence).

This sequence joins TRBV19 and TRBJ1-1; tentatively, D is TRBD1 (5 bases). This CDR3 region has 15 residues. Germline V gene data show CDR1 as LNHDA and CDR2 as SQIVND (reference sequence). V shed 6 bases and J shed 5 bases, with 19 bases lying between them. The CDR3 DNA follows: TGTGCCAGTAGAGGCTTTGGGGCGGCGCGGACTGAAGCTTTCTTT. Its translation: CASRGFGAARTEAFF.

V and J are TRBV2 and TRBJ2-2; D remains ambiguous. This CDR3 has 13 residues. CDR1 and CDR2 from the germline V gene are SNHLY and FYNNEI. Trimming removed 2 bases from V and 5 bases from J, with 6 bases in between. CDR3 sequence reads: CASSETRTGELFF. The CDR3 DNA sequence: TGTGCCAGCAGTGAAACCCGGACCGGGGAGCTGTTTTTT.

This clone was detected once. Distinct nucleotide sequences in the sample also encode this CDR3. The J gene is TRBJ2-3, the V gene TRBV6-4; 8 positions agree with TRBD2. The CDR3 runs 14 residues. J gave up 1 base and V 5 bases, and 2 bases lay outside the gene matches. Germline CDR1 MRHNA, CDR2 SNTAGT. In nucleotides, the CDR3 is TGTGCCAGCAGTAGCGGGGGAGGCACAGATACGCAGTATTTT. It translates to CASSSGGGTDTQYF.

V gene TRBV7-9 combines with J gene TRBJ1-1; 7 bases line up with TRBD1. The J segment lost 3 bases and the V segment lost 5 bases, leaving 3 bases of the junction unmatched. The germline V gene has CDR1 SEHNR and CDR2 FQNEAQ (reference sequence). CDR3 length: 13 amino acids. The CDR3 bases are TGTGCCAGCAGCAACAGGGGACACACTGAAGCTTTCTTT. Its protein is CASSNRGHTEAFF.

The V and J genes are TRBV4-1 and TRBJ1-2; 7 nucleotides agree with TRBD1. The CDR3 loop spans 15 amino acids. Germline values: CDR1 MGHRA, CDR2 YSYEKL. The V gene end was trimmed by 3 bases and the J gene end by 4 bases; junction bases not matched to a gene: 8. CDR3 sequence (DNA): TGCGCCAGCAGCCATCCTGGACAGGCTAGCTATGGCTACACCTTC. It specifies CASSHPGQASYGYTF.

The chain joins TRBV10-1 to TRBJ1-1, with TRBD1 matching over 7 bases. After removal of 4 bases from V and 5 bases from J, the junction contained 16 bases not matched to a gene. Germline values: CDR1 WNHNN, CDR2 SYGVQD (reference sequence). There are 17 residues in the CDR3. Written as DNA, the CDR3 is TGCGCCAGCAGTGTTTACAGGGGCTCTTTTGGACGGACTGAAGCTTTCTTT. Amino acids: CASSVYRGSFGRTEAFF.

The rearrangement joins TRBV15 to TRBJ2-7, with D possibly TRBD1 on 6 matching bases. V was clipped by 0 bases and J by 3 bases, with 15 bases between them. The length of the CDR3 is 16 residues. Germline assignment: CDR1 LNHNV and CDR2 YYDKDF (reference sequence). The CDR3 coding sequence is TGTGCCACCAGCAGAGATCCCCCGGACAGTATCTACGAGCAGTACTTC. This encodes CATSRDPPDSIYEQYF.

V usage is TRBV7-3 and J usage is TRBJ2-1, with TRBD1 as a possible D gene (5 bases). With 2 bases removed from V and 8 bases from J, the gap between germline ends came to 19 bases. Germline CDR1 reads SGHTA; CDR2 reads FQGTGA. The CDR3 is 16 amino acids. The chain's CDR3 is CASSLSPNSGYHEQFF. The CDR3 DNA reads TGTGCCAGCAGCTTATCTCCCAACTCAGGGTACCATGAGCAGTTCTTC.

The chain couples TRBV11-3 to TRBJ2-7; 9 bases map to TRBD1. The CDR3 runs to 15 residues. V was pared by 3 bases and J by 7 bases, with 10 bases of the junction left unmatched. The germline V gene has CDR1 SGHNT and CDR2 YENEEA. DNA for the CDR3: TGTGCCAGCAGCTTGCCGGGACAGGGCACCGAAGAGCAGTACTTC. It codes for CASSLPGQGTEEQYF. Looking up the rest from reference TRBV11-3 and TRBJ2-7 gives the full variable domain: EAGVVQSPRYKIIEKKQPVAFWCNPISGHNTLYWYLQNLGQGPELLIRYENEEAVDDSQLPKDRFSAERLKGVDSTLKIQPAELGDSAVYLCASSLPGQGTEEQYFGPGTRLTVT.

The chain joins TRBV28 to TRBJ1-1; 9 bases are a match to TRBD1. V lost 6 bases, J lost 1 base, and 12 bases stayed unmatched. Germline CDR1 and CDR2: MDHEN and SYDVKM. The length of the CDR3 is 17 residues. CDR3 DNA sequence: TGTGCCAGCAGCCAGGGACAGGGCTTCAGTCGGAACACTGAAGCTTTCTTT. Translating it yields CASSQGQGFSRNTEAFF.

The V and J genes are TRBV5-6 and TRBJ2-7; the match to TRBD1 covers 9 bases. The germline gives CDR1 SGHDT, CDR2 YYEEEE. This CDR3 is 14 amino acids long. V shed 4 bases, J shed 4 bases, and the junction held 6 bases outside the gene matches. The CDR3, as DNA: TGTGCCAGCAGCCCAGGACAGGGGCTATACGAGCAGTACTTC. This gives the protein CASSPGQGLYEQYF.